The rows below give T cell receptor beta chains drawn from one sample of a study of post-analysis software for immune sequencing data. TCRdb reanalysed the PCR reads using MiXCR and keeps one entry per CDR3 protein. The sample lists approximately 770,000 distinct CDR3 sequences, around 46% occurring once. The sequenced sample consisted of blood. Source of these receptors: a girl aged 5 to 17 with multiple sclerosis. CDR3s include the opening cysteine and the closing phenylalanine or tryptophan. Fields, in order: V gene, J gene, clone size, D gene, CDR3 protein, CDR3 DNA. A D gene is named only where the DNA matches it firmly. Size is stated for part of the rows, as once, few or many counts, or as a class when the clone is expanded.

V: TRBV6-5
J: TRBJ2-5
size: -
D: TRBD1
CDR3: CASSYTGTGVVTQYF
DNA: TGTGCCAGCAGTTACACTGGGACAGGGGTGGTGACCCAGTACTTC

V: TRBV5-1
J: TRBJ2-7
size: -
D: TRBD2
CDR3: CASRSGLADFYEQYF
DNA: TGCGCCAGCAGATCTGGACTAGCGGACTTCTACGAGCAGTACTTC

V: TRBV20-1
J: TRBJ2-7
size: many
D: -
CDR3: CSAAPLAYEQYF
DNA: TGCAGTGCTGCACCTCTAGCGTACGAGCAGTACTTC

V: TRBV7-8
J: TRBJ2-7
size: few
D: -
CDR3: CASSLTGGTEQYF
DNA: TGTGCCAGCAGCTTAACTGGCGGGACCGAGCAGTACTTC

V: TRBV12-3/TRBV12-4
J: TRBJ2-7
size: -
D: -
CDR3: CASSLGGAVREQYF
DNA: TGTGCCAGCAGTTTAGGGGGGGCGGTCCGCGAGCAGTACTTC

V: TRBV12-3/TRBV12-4
J: TRBJ2-1
size: -
D: TRBD2
CDR3: CASSLGREGYNEQFF
DNA: TGTGCCAGCAGTTTGGGGCGGGAGGGATACAATGAGCAGTTCTTC

V: TRBV6-5
J: TRBJ1-6
size: -
D: TRBD1
CDR3: CASSSDPGQVNSPLHF
DNA: TGTGCCAGCAGTTCCGATCCGGGACAGGTGAATTCACCCCTCCACTTT

V: TRBV5-6
J: TRBJ1-1
size: -
D: -
CDR3: CASRWRAIEGEAFF
DNA: TGTGCCAGCAGGTGGCGGGCGATTGAGGGTGAAGCTTTCTTT

V: TRBV6-6
J: TRBJ1-4
size: -
D: TRBD1
CDR3: CASSHDRGPNEKLFF
DNA: TGTGCCAGCAGCCACGACAGGGGCCCAAATGAAAAACTGTTTTTT

V: TRBV7-3
J: TRBJ1-1
size: -
D: TRBD1
CDR3: CASSSLPTGGNNTEAFF
DNA: TGTGCCAGCAGCTCCCTTCCGACAGGGGGCAATAACACTGAAGCTTTCTTT

V: TRBV16
J: TRBJ2-7
size: few
D: TRBD2
CDR3: CASSQWAGDSYEQYF
DNA: TGTGCCAGCAGCCAATGGGCGGGAGACTCCTACGAGCAGTACTTC

V: TRBV5-1
J: TRBJ2-4
size: -
D: -
CDR3: CASTLDYNEQYF
DNA: TGCGCCAGCACCTTAGACTACAATGAGCAGTACTTC

V: TRBV11-2
J: TRBJ2-5
size: -
D: -
CDR3: CASSYHTTGYQETQYF
DNA: TGTGCCAGCAGCTACCACACTACAGGTTACCAAGAGACCCAGTACTTC

V: TRBV7-2
J: TRBJ2-7
size: few
D: -
CDR3: CASSLGSAGNEQYF
DNA: TGTGCCAGCAGCTTAGGTTCGGCAGGGAACGAGCAGTACTTC

V: TRBV6-6
J: TRBJ2-1
size: few
D: TRBD2
CDR3: CASSYSGSGSNEQFF
DNA: TGTGCCAGCAGTTACTCGGGGAGCGGGAGCAATGAGCAGTTCTTC

V: TRBV11-2
J: TRBJ2-7
size: few
D: -
CDR3: CASSLAGPPYEQYF
DNA: TGTGCCAGCAGCTTAGCTGGCCCCCCCTACGAGCAGTACTTC

V: TRBV29-1
J: TRBJ2-7
size: -
D: -
CDR3: CSGGTEQYNEQYF
DNA: TGCAGCGGAGGGACTGAACAATACAATGAGCAGTACTTC

V: TRBV7-2
J: TRBJ2-1
size: few
D: -
CDR3: CASSRGGLRNNEQFF
DNA: TGTGCCAGCAGCAGGGGGGGGCTCCGGAACAATGAGCAGTTCTTC

V: TRBV15
J: TRBJ2-7
size: -
D: TRBD1
CDR3: CATSRTGTADEQYF
DNA: TGTGCCACCAGCAGAACCGGGACAGCCGACGAGCAGTACTTC

V: TRBV15
J: TRBJ2-5
size: few
D: -
CDR3: CATSRDGGFQETQYF
DNA: TGTGCCACCAGCAGAGATGGGGGATTCCAAGAGACCCAGTACTTC

V: TRBV28
J: TRBJ1-5
size: -
D: -
CDR3: CASTAPDFYQPQHF
DNA: TGTGCCAGCACCGCGCCGGACTTTTATCAGCCCCAGCATTTT

V: TRBV29-1
J: TRBJ2-7
size: -
D: TRBD1
CDR3: CSVGRQGSSYEQYF
DNA: TGCAGCGTTGGGAGACAGGGTAGCTCCTACGAGCAGTACTTC